This T cell receptor (beta chain) was captured by sequencing in a study of blood T cell repertoires in COVID-19. Study background: Sites in the United States, Italy and Spain provided acute and convalescent COVID-19 samples. T cells, B-cell-depleted T cells, or PBMCs supplied cDNA or gDNA.

Original processing notes: Amplification from reference gene primers served as the basis for estimated nucleated cell counts. TCRdb keeps only in-frame clones here, not all; method: immunoSEQ multiplex PCR. That table gives V, J and clone size, and the DNA gave D and trimming. In the table there are about 70,000 clones, 89% of which are singletons. The CDR3 spans 14 residues. Germline trimming cut 2 bases from V and 4 bases from J; bases unmatched to any gene: 2. Germline CDR1 reads SGHDT; CDR2 reads YYEEEE. Sequencing input: peripheral blood. The chain is built from TRBV5-6 and TRBJ2-5, with 10 bases that match TRBD2. This sequence was found in a man aged 50-60 years with active COVID-19. DNA for the CDR3: TGTGCCAGCAGCTTTTCTAGCGGGGGAGAGACCCAGTACTTC. Protein product: CASSFSSGGETQYF. The whole variable domain, remainder taken from reference TRBV5-6 and TRBJ2-5, is DAGVTQSPTHLIKTRGQQVTLRCSPKSGHDTVSWYQQALGQGPQFIFQYYEEEERQRGNFPDRFSGHQFPNYSSELNVNALLLGDSALYLCASSFSSGGETQYFGPGTRLLVL.